The clone carrying this TCR beta chain has more than one count but fewer than ten. Its cognate antigen is unknown. The source of the sample is a study of cytomegalovirus exposure and HLA in healthy donors. Study findings and constraints: TCR beta V- and J-gene trimming was later associated with a missense DCLRE1C variant.

The PCR made use of 60 Vbeta and 13 Jbeta primers. Sequencing was performed with immunoSEQ multiplex PCR; in TCRdb, only in-frame clones are kept and a portion is missing. The sample holds 150,000 or so clones; approximately 80% are singletons and the top ten take 13%. The germline gives CDR1 MNHEY, CDR2 SVGAGI. The CDR3 consists of 15 residues. Trimming pared 0 bases from V and 4 bases from J, leaving 10 bases between. The genes are TRBV6-5 and TRBJ1-3; D remains unclear. This receptor was taken from a man aged 25 to 40 in good health and CMV-seropositive. Sequencing was carried out using PBMCs. CDR3 amino acids: CASSYSASSGNTIYF. The CDR3 region has the DNA TGTGCCAGCAGTTACTCTGCGAGTTCGGGAAACACCATATATTTT.